The sequence of this TCR beta chain was determined in a study of patients and donors after allogeneic stem cell transplantation. V dropped 7 bases and J dropped 13 bases, with 16 bases sitting between them. Germline-derived CDR1 and CDR2 are DFQATT and SNEGSKA (reference sequence). This CDR3 is 10 amino acids long. TCRdb redid the calling of the RT-PCR reads with MiXCR, one entry per CDR3 protein. This table has 85,000 to 90,000 distinct CDR3 sequences, about 48% appearing once. The rearrangement uses TRBV20-1 and TRBJ1-2, with D unclear. Sequenced input: blood, either unsorted or a sorted T cell fraction (not recorded which). This receptor was identified in a human donor who was either an allogeneic HSCT recipient or a stem cell or donor lymphocyte infusion donor (not recorded which). It is not recorded whose cells these are; they may come from a transplant donor. The CDR3 loop reads CSVQSAAITF. Written as DNA, the CDR3 is TGCAGTGTCCAATCGGCGGCCATCACCTTC.